Sequencing of this T cell receptor (beta chain) was carried out in a study of blood T cell repertoires in COVID-19. Libraries were prepared by immunoSEQ multiplex PCR; TCRdb keeps only in-frame clonotypes and omits some of them. This table holds around 170,000 clones, 80% to 85% found once. CDR3 length equals 14 residues. In germline, CDR1 is SGHAT, CDR2 FQNNGV. V lost 2 bases to trimming and J lost 7 bases, with 9 bases between them. Material for sequencing was peripheral blood. V gene TRBV11-2 combines with J gene TRBJ1-6; TRBD1 might be the D (6 bases). This TCR was recovered from a woman aged 55-69 years with acute or convalescent COVID-19. The CDR3 sequence is CASSLKQGNSPLHF. CDR3 nucleotide sequence: TGTGCCAGCAGCTTAAAGCAGGGGAATTCACCCCTCCACTTT.